A single T cell receptor beta chain is shown here with its context. This entry is derived from a study of shared clonotypes between healthy human individuals. Study at large: CD8 memory received one plate per donor, CD8 naive two, CD4 memory three and CD4 naive three.

Positive CCR7 selection of CD45RO-negative cells yielded the naive CD8 cells, and terminally differentiated effector memory CD45RA+ cells were excluded. Each replicate PCR on the sorted subsets used 200 to 250 ng DNA (around 30,000 T cell genomes). Data came from immunoSEQ multiplex PCR; TCRdb stores just in-frame clones and leaves some out. The sample carries about 1.9 million clones, around 95% recorded once. The CDR3 runs 16 residues. Trimming took 0 bases from V and 4 from J; bases not matched to a gene: 6. Germline assignment: CDR1 SGHTA and CDR2 FQGNSA. The gene calls are TRBV7-2 and TRBJ2-1; 7 bases are a match to TRBD1. The receptor was derived from a young man in good health. Some clones in this sample may be carry-over from other donors' samples. Specimen: naive CD8+ T cells from PBMCs. DNA of the CDR3: TGTGCCAGCAGCTTAGCGCCTCCGGGACAGTACAATGAGCAGTTCTTC. Its translation is CASSLAPPGQYNEQFF.